The present entry profiles one T cell receptor beta chain with its context. The target antigen is unknown. The source of the sample is a study of cytomegalovirus exposure and HLA in healthy donors. Study summary: Drawn from HLA-typed donors, about 85 million unique TCRs were held in an early data release. Study observations and caveats: Later analysis identified a missense DCLRE1C variant that was linked to TCR beta V- and J-gene trimming. Across all donors, roughly uniform sequencing depth was an assumption of the presence/absence analyses.

PCR used 60 Vbeta primers and 13 Jbeta primers. Here immunoSEQ multiplex PCR was the method, and the copy in TCRdb shows in-frame clones only, minus some. The sample has approximately 75,000 clones, over 70% seen once. The source material was PBMCs. The clonotype originates from a male donor in good health and CMV-seronegative.

DNA for the CDR3: TGTGCCAGCAGCTTCTACAGACTAGCGGGAGGTGCCACAGATACGCAGTATTTT. Its protein is CASSFYRLAGGATDTQYF. This chain uses TRBV7-2 with TRBJ2-3; 13 bases line up with TRBD2. V lost 3 bases, J lost 2 bases, and 8 bases stayed unmatched. The germline CDR1 and CDR2 sequences are SGHTA and FQGNSA. This CDR3 is 18 amino acids long.